This TCR beta chain comes out of a study of blood T cell repertoires in COVID-19. This clone showed up just once. The assay was immunoSEQ multiplex PCR, and TCRdb's table has in-frame clones only and misses some. The sample has 100,000 to 150,000 clones; 88% are singletons. The ends were cut back, 3 bases at V and 1 base at J, with 12 bases in the middle. There are 15 residues in the CDR3. Looked up from germline, CDR1 is SEHNR and CDR2 is FQNEAQ (reference sequence). Sequenced input: peripheral blood. The genes are TRBV7-9 and TRBJ2-5; D perhaps matches TRBD2 (5 bases). This TCR was sampled from a man aged 45-60 years with acute or convalescent COVID-19. CDR3 region: CASSLNSGRQETQYF. The CDR3 DNA sequence: TGTGCCAGCAGCTTGAACAGCGGACGCCAAGAGACCCAGTACTTC.